This T cell receptor beta chain was documented in a study of T cell responses to AZD1222 COVID-19 vaccine. Germline V gives CDR1 MNHEY, CDR2 SVGAGI. V lost 6 bases and J lost 0, with 6 bases in between. The CDR3 loop spans 12 amino acids. Clones were sequenced by immunoSEQ multiplex PCR, and TCRdb holds only the in-frame ones, with some missing. This table has about 56,000 clones, approximately 88% appearing once. The sequenced sample was peripheral blood, obtained on day 0 of AZD1222 vaccination. The chain carries TRBV6-5 and TRBJ2-7, with D uncertain. The receptor's source is an adult in good health. CDR3 region: CASRGGSYEQYF. The CDR3 region has the DNA TGTGCCAGCAGGGGCGGCTCCTACGAGCAGTACTTC.